These T cell receptor beta chains were read from a single sample in a study of T cell responses to AZD1222 COVID-19 vaccine. Repertoires were generated with immunoSEQ multiplex PCR, while TCRdb's copy carries only in-frame clones and drops some. The table lists roughly 140,000 clones, 90% of them singletons. The specimen comprised peripheral blood, sampled on day 0 of AZD1222 vaccination. Receptor source: an adult in good health. Each CDR3 is given with its conserved first and last residue. Fields, in order: D gene, clone size, J gene, V gene, CDR3 protein, CDR3 DNA. A D gene is named only where the DNA matches it firmly. Only some rows state a clone size, as once, few, many or a class for expanded clones.

NA NA TRBJ1-5 TRBV4-2 CASSQSPYRDPLSNQPQHF TGTGCCAGCAGCCAAAGTCCCTACAGGGATCCCCTGAGTAATCAGCCCCAGCATTTT
NA NA TRBJ2-2 TRBV6-5 CASRTPGTGELFF TGTGCCAGCCGAACGCCGGGCACCGGGGAGCTGTTTTTT
NA NA TRBJ2-7 TRBV6-6 CASSRTSGLSSYEQYF TGTGCCAGCAGTCGCACGTCAGGACTCAGCTCCTACGAGCAGTACTTC
TRBD1 once TRBJ1-5 TRBV19 CASTPDRGFNQPQHF TGTGCCAGTACCCCAGACAGGGGATTTAATCAGCCCCAGCATTTT
NA NA TRBJ2-5 TRBV3-1/TRBV3-2 CASSQFGRSGEETQYF TGTGCCAGCAGCCAATTCGGGCGGTCGGGTGAAGAGACCCAGTACTTC
NA NA TRBJ1-1 TRBV3-1/TRBV3-2 CASSQVPLGPEAFF TGTGCCAGCAGCCAAGTTCCATTGGGTCCTGAAGCTTTCTTT
TRBD2 NA TRBJ2-7 TRBV7-9 CASRTSGRSEQYF TGTGCCAGCAGAACTAGCGGGAGATCGGAGCAGTACTTC
NA NA TRBJ1-1 TRBV4-1 CASSQVSRTVRTEAFF TGCGCCAGCAGCCAAGTAAGTCGGACCGTCCGAACGGAAGCTTTCTTT
NA NA TRBJ1-3 TRBV19 CASGRGGGRSGNTIYF TGTGCCAGTGGAAGAGGGGGGGGCCGCTCTGGAAACACCATATATTTT
NA once TRBJ2-5 TRBV6-5 CASSYSQVAGETQYF TGTGCCAGCAGTTACTCTCAGGTAGCAGGGGAGACCCAGTACTTC
NA once TRBJ2-1 TRBV5-6 CASSLAGQDEQFF TGTGCCAGCAGCTTGGCGGGCCAGGATGAGCAGTTCTTC
NA NA TRBJ1-6 TRBV9 CASSVGRDYNSPLHF TGTGCCAGCAGCGTAGGGCGGGACTATAATTCACCCCTCCACTTT
TRBD1 NA TRBJ1-1 TRBV30 CAWNTGTGPNTEAFF TGTGCCTGGAACACCGGGACAGGGCCGAACACTGAAGCTTTCTTT
NA NA TRBJ1-1 TRBV14 CASSQDPYFSTEAFF TGTGCCAGCAGCCAAGACCCTTATTTTAGCACTGAAGCTTTCTTT
NA few TRBJ1-5 TRBV28 CASSPGGSTKGNQPQHF TGTGCCAGCAGTCCGGGAGGTTCGACGAAGGGCAATCAGCCCCAGCATTTT
NA once TRBJ1-2 TRBV6-1 CASSERGGYTF TGTGCCAGCAGTGAACGGGGTGGCTACACCTTC
TRBD1 NA TRBJ1-2 TRBV3-1/TRBV3-2 CASGTANYGYTF TGTGCCAGCGGGACAGCGAACTATGGCTACACCTTC